A selection of T cell receptor beta chains follows, all from one sample in a study of blood T cell repertoires in COVID-19. Assay: immunoSEQ multiplex PCR; the TCRdb copy retains only in-frame clones and omits some. Seen here are 25,000 to 35,000 clones, about 78% observed once, and the top ten hold roughly 21%. The specimen sequenced was peripheral blood. The receptors were sampled from a boy between 2 and 10 years old with active or convalescent COVID-19. CDR3s include the opening cysteine and the closing phenylalanine or tryptophan. Fields, in order: clone size, V gene, D gene, J gene, CDR3 protein, CDR3 DNA. The D gene is left open where the match is weak. Size is omitted from some rows. Given values are once, few, many or a class for expanded clones.

-	TRBV18	-	TRBJ1-2	CASSPHLPGINYGYTF	TGTGCCAGCTCACCACACCTTCCGGGAATCAACTATGGCTACACCTTC
once	TRBV3-1/TRBV3-2	-	TRBJ1-6	CASSLLGDGSYNSPLHF	TGTGCCAGCAGCCTCTTAGGGGATGGCTCCTATAATTCACCCCTCCACTTT
-	TRBV3-1/TRBV3-2	-	TRBJ1-6	CASSQGAGGRGVLNNSPLHF	TGTGCCAGCAGCCAAGGGGCAGGCGGTAGGGGCGTGCTCAATAATTCACCCCTCCACTTT
few	TRBV5-1	TRBD2	TRBJ2-5	CASSSWTSGGLETQYF	TGCGCCAGCAGCTCATGGACTAGCGGGGGGTTAGAGACCCAGTACTTC
-	TRBV11-2	TRBD2	TRBJ2-2	CASSSRTSVAGELFF	TGTGCCAGCAGCTCGCGGACTAGTGTTGCCGGGGAGCTGTTTTTT
-	TRBV2	TRBD1	TRBJ2-7	CASRPSGQILYEQYF	TGTGCCAGCAGGCCCTCGGGACAGATACTCTACGAGCAGTACTTC
-	TRBV9	TRBD2	TRBJ2-3	CASSVGAGVGTDTQYF	TGTGCCAGCAGCGTAGGAGCGGGAGTTGGCACAGATACGCAGTATTTT
once	TRBV19	TRBD2	TRBJ2-7	CASSIDYVAGTYEQYF	TGTGCCAGTAGTATAGATTATGTAGCGGGAACCTACGAGCAGTACTTC
few	TRBV28	TRBD1	TRBJ1-1	CASSPGTVRVEAFF	TGTGCCAGCAGTCCCGGGACAGTTCGAGTTGAAGCTTTCTTT
-	TRBV19	TRBD1	TRBJ1-6	CASTSTGAPNSPLHF	TGTGCCAGTACCTCTACAGGGGCGCCGAATTCACCCCTCCACTTT
-	TRBV4-2	-	TRBJ1-5	CASSQAVGGGNQPQHF	TGTGCCAGCAGCCAAGCGGTGGGAGGGGGCAATCAGCCCCAGCATTTT
once	TRBV5-1	TRBD1	TRBJ2-7	CASSLKGQSSYEQYF	TGCGCCAGCAGCTTGAAGGGACAGAGCTCCTACGAGCAGTACTTC
-	TRBV6-6	-	TRBJ2-5	CASQNAGQETQYF	TGTGCCAGTCAGAACGCGGGCCAGGAGACCCAGTACTTC
few	TRBV30	TRBD1	TRBJ1-2	CAWGRDRPYGYTF	TGTGCCTGGGGTAGGGACAGGCCCTATGGCTACACCTTC
once	TRBV11-2	TRBD2	TRBJ2-5	CASSFRRLAPETQYF	TGTGCCAGCAGCTTTAGGAGACTAGCGCCAGAGACCCAGTACTTC
-	TRBV5-5	TRBD1	TRBJ2-5	CASSIRTGWETQYF	TGTGCCAGCAGCATACGGACAGGGTGGGAGACCCAGTACTTC
-	TRBV4-3	-	TRBJ1-5	CASSQGYRDQPQHF	TGCGCCAGCAGCCAAGGGTACAGGGATCAGCCCCAGCATTTT
-	TRBV14	-	TRBJ2-7	CASSQRGKASYEQYF	TGTGCCAGCAGCCAGCGAGGGAAGGCTTCCTACGAGCAGTACTTC
-	TRBV13	-	TRBJ1-5	CASSLRGHVNGPQHF	TGTGCCAGCAGCTTAAGGGGACACGTAAACGGGCCCCAGCATTTT
-	TRBV7-9	TRBD1	TRBJ1-3	CASSLVGQGGGNTIYF	TGTGCCAGCAGCTTAGTTGGACAGGGGGGAGGAAACACCATATATTTT
-	TRBV7-9	TRBD2	TRBJ2-5	CASSSGLAGAQETQYF	TGTGCCAGCAGCTCTGGACTAGCGGGGGCACAAGAGACCCAGTACTTC
-	TRBV7-3	-	TRBJ2-3	CASSSNGFPRDTQYF	TGTGCCAGCAGCTCCAACGGGTTTCCGCGAGATACGCAGTATTTT